These T cell receptor beta chains were read from a single sample in a study of blood T cell repertoires in COVID-19. Generated by immunoSEQ multiplex PCR, the TCRdb table keeps only in-frame clones and is missing some. The sample lists roughly 290,000 clones, 70% to 90% occurring once. Sequencing was done on a sample of peripheral blood. The receptors originated from an older woman with acute or convalescent COVID-19. The CDR3 runs from the conserved cysteine through the conserved F or W. A D gene is named only where the DNA matches it firmly. Clone size is shown for a subset of rows, as once, few, many or a class of expanded clone.

d_call j_call v_call clone_size cdr3_aa cdr3_nt
NA TRBJ1-2 TRBV29-1 NA CSVGTDYGYTF TGCAGCGTTGGGACAGACTATGGCTACACCTTC
NA TRBJ1-1 TRBV11-2 NA CASSPTLRGEAFF TGTGCCAGCAGCCCTACCTTGAGAGGTGAAGCTTTCTTT
TRBD1 TRBJ2-1 TRBV28 NA CASSYRGMKQFF TGTGCCAGCAGTTACAGGGGGATGAAGCAGTTCTTC
TRBD1 TRBJ2-2 TRBV6-4 once CASSQQGQGTGELFF TGTGCCAGCAGCCAACAGGGGCAAGGCACCGGGGAGCTGTTTTTT
NA TRBJ2-6 TRBV12-3/TRBV12-4 NA CASSLRGANVLTF TGTGCCAGCAGTTTGAGAGGGGCCAACGTCCTGACTTTC
NA TRBJ2-1 TRBV9 NA CASSAGDEQFF TGTGCCAGCAGCGCAGGGGATGAGCAGTTCTTC
TRBD1 TRBJ2-1 TRBV15 few CATSRPGQGNNEQFF TGTGCCACCAGCAGACCGGGACAGGGGAACAATGAGCAGTTCTTC
NA TRBJ1-2 TRBV5-1 NA CASSLDPFRSGYTF TGCGCCAGCAGCTTGGATCCCTTTAGGAGTGGCTACACCTTC
NA TRBJ1-2 TRBV7-7 once CASSLALQGNSRYGYTF TGTGCTAGCAGCTTAGCCCTCCAGGGGAATTCGCGGTATGGCTACACCTTC
TRBD1 TRBJ1-6 TRBV11-2 NA CASSTDREYNSPLHF TGTGCCAGCAGCACTGACAGGGAATATAATTCACCCCTCCACTTT
NA TRBJ1-4 TRBV2 NA CASRRGQLATNEKLFF TGTGCCAGCAGAAGAGGACAGCTAGCAACTAATGAAAAACTGTTTTTT
NA TRBJ2-4 TRBV19 NA CASSIDLINIQYF TGTGCCAGTAGTATAGACTTAATAAACATTCAGTACTTC
TRBD2 TRBJ2-1 TRBV7-6 NA CASSDASLSGGNEQFF TGTGCCAGCAGCGACGCGTCGCTAAGCGGGGGCAATGAGCAGTTCTTC
NA TRBJ2-7 TRBV5-1 NA CASSLGPGVYEQYF TGCGCCAGCAGCTTGGGACCCGGGGTCTACGAGCAGTACTTC
NA TRBJ1-1 TRBV6-2/TRBV6-3 NA CASSSSNMNTEAFF TGTGCCAGCAGTTCCAGTAATATGAACACTGAAGCTTTCTTT
NA TRBJ1-4 TRBV2 NA CASTGNMANEKLFF TGTGCCAGCACCGGGAATATGGCTAATGAAAAACTGTTTTTT
TRBD1 TRBJ1-2 TRBV30 NA CAWSVQGPGGYTF TGTGCCTGGAGTGTACAGGGGCCAGGAGGCTACACCTTC
TRBD1 TRBJ1-5 TRBV28 NA CASSVRDRGFSNQPQHF TGTGCCAGCAGTGTCCGGGACAGGGGGTTTAGCAATCAGCCCCAGCATTTT
TRBD2 TRBJ2-7 TRBV5-5 NA CASSLPSSGSSYEQYF TGTGCCAGCAGCTTGCCTTCTAGCGGAAGCTCCTACGAGCAGTACTTC
TRBD1 TRBJ2-7 TRBV15 NA CATSRPGGRYEQYF TGTGCCACCAGCAGACCAGGGGGCCGGTACGAGCAGTACTTC
NA TRBJ2-1 TRBV21-1 NA CASSKRLGLAGGPFPSTYNEQFF TGTGCCAGCAGCAAAAGGCTGGGGCTAGCGGGAGGGCCTTTCCCCTCAACCTACAATGAGCAGTTCTTC
NA TRBJ2-1 TRBV7-2 NA CASSLVGTQYEQFF TGTGCCAGCAGCTTAGTGGGGACACAATATGAGCAGTTCTTC
TRBD1 TRBJ1-1 TRBV4-2 NA CASSQDQGGITEAFF TGTGCCAGCAGCCAAGATCAGGGGGGAATCACTGAAGCTTTCTTT
TRBD2 TRBJ2-7 TRBV19 NA CASSKGRVQDEQYF TGTGCCAGTAGTAAGGGGAGGGTTCAGGACGAGCAGTACTTC
NA TRBJ2-1 TRBV19 NA CASSLLVQVDNEQFF TGTGCCAGTAGCCTTTTAGTACAGGTAGACAATGAGCAGTTCTTC
TRBD1 TRBJ1-5 TRBV7-9 NA CASTGGGDQPQHF TGTGCCAGTACAGGGGGAGGTGATCAGCCCCAGCATTTT
NA TRBJ2-2 TRBV25-1 NA CASSATAGAGELFF TGTGCCAGCAGTGCCACCGCGGGTGCCGGGGAGCTGTTTTTT
TRBD2 TRBJ2-3 TRBV6-2/TRBV6-3 NA CASSSGTSGGTDTQYF TGTGCCAGCAGCTCCGGGACTAGCGGGGGTACAGATACGCAGTATTTT
NA TRBJ1-1 TRBV7-9 NA CASSLQAENTEAFF TGTGCCAGCAGCTTGCAGGCAGAGAACACTGAAGCTTTCTTT
NA TRBJ2-1 TRBV21-1 NA CASSKEGITSGGVEQFF TGTGCCAGCAGCAAAGAGGGGATTACTAGCGGGGGGGTTGAGCAGTTCTTC
TRBD2 TRBJ2-7 TRBV2 NA CASSPSGGIPYEQYF TGTGCCAGCAGCCCAAGCGGGGGAATTCCCTACGAGCAGTACTTC
NA TRBJ2-1 TRBV30 NA CAWSRDFYNEQFF TGTGCCTGGAGTCGAGACTTCTACAATGAGCAGTTCTTC
TRBD2 TRBJ2-5 TRBV28 NA CASSKWTSETAAQYF TGTGCCAGCAGTAAATGGACTAGCGAGACCGCGGCCCAGTACTTC
TRBD2 TRBJ2-1 TRBV10-3 NA CAIRGDASGGASSYNEQFF TGTGCCATCCGTGGGGACGCGAGCGGGGGGGCCAGCTCCTACAATGAGCAGTTCTTC
TRBD1 TRBJ1-4 TRBV5-4 NA CASSLAGQAQEKLFF TGTGCCAGCAGCTTGGCCGGACAGGCCCAAGAAAAACTGTTTTTT
NA TRBJ2-7 TRBV5-4 NA CASSPDTIAYEQYF TGTGCCAGCAGCCCGGACACGATAGCCTACGAGCAGTACTTC
NA TRBJ1-4 TRBV27 NA CASRPTGSGNEKLFF TGTGCCAGCAGACCCACCGGATCGGGGAATGAAAAACTGTTTTTT
NA TRBJ1-2 TRBV3-1/TRBV3-2 NA CASSQAQAENGYTF TGTGCCAGCAGCCAAGCACAGGCGGAGAATGGCTACACCTTC
TRBD2 TRBJ2-3 TRBV4-2 NA CASSQATSGTTDTQYF TGTGCCAGCAGCCAAGCTACTAGCGGGACCACAGATACGCAGTATTTT
NA TRBJ2-1 TRBV29-1 NA CSVESSSYNEQFF TGCAGCGTTGAATCTAGCTCCTACAATGAGCAGTTCTTC
TRBD2 TRBJ2-3 TRBV29-1 NA CSVEETSGAADTQYF TGCAGCGTTGAAGAAACTAGCGGGGCGGCAGATACGCAGTATTTT
NA TRBJ2-7 TRBV7-2 once CASSLLASALGEQYF TGTGCCAGCAGCTTACTAGCTAGCGCCCTGGGGGAGCAGTACTTC
NA TRBJ1-2 TRBV5-1 few CASSLGQPNYGYTF TGCGCCAGCAGCTTGGGACAGCCAAACTATGGCTACACCTTC
TRBD1 TRBJ1-2 TRBV7-9 once CASRNLTGVIYGYTF TGTGCCAGCAGAAACCTGACAGGGGTTATCTATGGCTACACCTTC
NA TRBJ1-1 TRBV7-9 NA CAGTLDANTEAFF TGTGCCGGAACTCTAGACGCGAACACTGAAGCTTTCTTT